These 20 T cell receptor beta chains came from one sample sequenced in a study of blood T cell repertoires in COVID-19 (dated by TCRdb to 2019 to 2021). Libraries were made using the immunoSEQ multiplex PCR assay. TCRdb re-hosts the immuneACCESS table, in-frame sequences only. Its copies lack some clones; in the studies checked, an unresolved V gene accounts for under half of them, and the cause for the rest is not known. In this sample the table shows some 99,000 clones, 80% to 90% of which occur a single time. The ten most abundant clones make up 4% to 5% of the sample. Sequences were obtained from peripheral blood. The origin of the receptors is a human donor with COVID-19, enrolled during active disease. The donor label of this sample is uncertain.

V gene TRBV7-9 combines with J gene TRBJ1-2; D possibly corresponds to TRBD1 (6 bases). The V and J ends lost 5 bases and 4 bases respectively, with 11 bases between them. CDR1 is SEHNR and CDR2 is FQNEAQ in the germline V gene (reference sequence). This CDR3 comprises 13 residues. For the CDR3, the DNA is TGTGCCAGCAGCCAACAGGGTTCCTATGGCTACACCTTC. Protein: CASSQQGSYGYTF.

This chain uses TRBV20-1 with TRBJ2-1; TRBD1 matches at 9 bases. This CDR3 contains 16 residues. CDR1 and CDR2 from the germline V gene are DFQATT and SNEGSKA (reference sequence). The trim removed 3 bases at V and 8 bases at J, leaving 14 bases unmatched. The CDR3 DNA reads TGCAGTGCTAGTGGCCCGGGGGGACAGGGACGCCATGAGCAGTTCTTC. Translated, it gives CSASGPGGQGRHEQFF.

The J gene is TRBJ1-4, the V gene TRBV15; 8 positions match TRBD1. V shed 3 bases, J shed 2 bases, and the junction held 14 bases outside the gene matches. The CDR3 has 19 amino acids. The V gene's germline CDR1 is LNHNV and CDR2 YYDKDF (reference sequence). CDR3 loop: CATSRKRPGGGRTNEKLFF. CDR3 in DNA: TGTGCCACCAGCAGGAAGAGGCCAGGGGGCGGTAGGACTAATGAAAAACTGTTTTTT.

The chain uses TRBV6-1 and TRBJ2-7; D is ambiguous. Trimming removed 0 bases from V and 0 bases from J, with 12 bases in between. This CDR3 spans 16 amino acids. Germline V gene lookup returns CDR1 MNHNS and CDR2 SASEGT. The CDR3 DNA is TGTGCCAGCAGTGAAGCGCTCCCGAGGAGCTCCTACGAGCAGTACTTC. As protein: CASSEALPRSSYEQYF.

This clone was detected once. The junction and the germline gene differ at one end; a read error may be behind it. V gene TRBV7-7 combines with J gene TRBJ2-3; D ambiguous. Germline V lookup: CDR1 SSHAT, CDR2 FNYEAQ (reference sequence). This CDR3 region has 14 residues. The DNA for the CDR3 is TGTGCTAGCAGCTTAAGGCAGGGCACAGATACGCAGTATTTT. This translates into CASSLRQGTDTQYF.

This rearrangement joins TRBV4-3 to TRBJ2-7; 10 nucleotides line up with TRBD2. Losses at the gene ends were 4 bases for V and 1 base for J; bases not matched to a gene: 4. CDR1 and CDR2 from the germline V gene are LGHNA and YSLEER. This CDR3 region has 15 residues. The CDR3 nucleotides are TGCGCCAGCAGCCGCCGACTAGCGGGTTCCTACGAGCAGTACTTC. This gives the protein CASSRRLAGSYEQYF.

This clone was detected once. The CDR3 coding sequence is TGTGCCAGCAGTGGACTAGCGGGAGGCTCTTCCGGGGAGCTGTTTTTT. It encodes CASSGLAGGSSGELFF. The genes are TRBV2 and TRBJ2-2; 13 nucleotides line up with TRBD2. Germline V lookup: CDR1 SNHLY, CDR2 FYNNEI. The CDR3 has 16 amino acids. V was clipped by 4 bases and J by 6 bases; unmatched bases: 5.

The chain carries TRBV29-1 and TRBJ1-2; 7 bases match TRBD1. Germline lookup yields CDR1 SQVTM and CDR2 ANQGSEA. The CDR3 consists of 14 residues. V lost 6 bases, J lost 2 bases, and 9 bases stayed unmatched. CDR3 sequence reads: CSVYPGQSNYGYTF. DNA of the CDR3: TGCAGCGTATATCCGGGACAGTCCAACTATGGCTACACCTTC. The complete variable domain, with remaining parts taken from reference TRBV29-1 and TRBJ1-2, reads SAVISQKPSRDICQRGTSLTIQCQVDSQVTMMFWYRQQPGQSLTLIATANQGSEATYESGFVIDKFPISRPNLTFSTLTVSNMSPEDSSIYLCSVYPGQSNYGYTFGSGTRLTVV.

The chain carries TRBV7-9 and TRBJ2-7; 11 bases match TRBD2. The CDR3 totals 14 residues. Per germline, CDR1 SEHNR and CDR2 FQNEAQ (reference sequence). J was trimmed by 4 bases and V by 7 bases; bases with no gene match: 6. CDR3 in amino acids: CASTRGLAVYEQYF. CDR3 DNA: TGTGCCAGCACCCGGGGACTAGCGGTTTACGAGCAGTACTTC.

This clone appeared a few times. This chain uses TRBV9 with TRBJ2-1, with a weak D call TRBD1 (5 bases). The CDR3 length is 15 residues. The germline V gene has CDR1 SGDLS and CDR2 YYNGEE. V lost 0 bases and J lost 4, with 11 bases in between. CDR3 region: CASSVAETDYNEQFF. Here the CDR3 DNA reads TGTGCCAGCAGCGTAGCTGAGACAGATTACAATGAGCAGTTCTTC.

The chain couples TRBV18 to TRBJ2-2; TRBD2 is a possible D gene (5 bases). Per germline, CDR1 KGHSH and CDR2 LQKENI. The CDR3 is made up of 14 amino acids. The V gene lost 3 bases and the J gene lost 1 base, with 6 bases spanning the gap. The CDR3 nucleotides are TGTGCCAGCTCACCTCGGGAGAACACCGGGGAGCTGTTTTTT. The encoded protein is CASSPRENTGELFF.

The genes are TRBV6-2 or TRBV6-3 and TRBJ2-1; 10 nucleotides align to TRBD1. Germline V lookup: CDR1 MNHEY, CDR2 SVGEGT. CDR3 length: 16 residues. V lost 6 bases and J lost 4; bases outside the gene matches: 9. The CDR3 reads CASSPGQGEGYNEQFF. DNA for the CDR3: TGTGCCAGCAGCCCTGGACAGGGGGAAGGATACAATGAGCAGTTCTTC.

This chain links TRBV11-2 with TRBJ1-4; D may be TRBD1 (6 bases). The CDR3 contains 19 residues. Looked up from germline, CDR1 is SGHAT and CDR2 is FQNNGV. Between the trimmed V and J ends, which lost 5 bases and 3 bases, there was a span of 25 bases. This CDR3 is CASSSGLGGAREANEKLFF. The CDR3 DNA reads as TGTGCCAGCAGCAGCGGTCTGGGGGGGGCCCGGGAGGCTAATGAAAAACTGTTTTTT. Variable domain in full (rest from reference TRBV11-2 and TRBJ1-4): EAGVAQSPRYKIIEKRQSVAFWCNPISGHATLYWYQQILGQGPKLLIQFQNNGVVDDSQLPKDRFSAERLKGVDSTLKIQPAKLEDSAVYLCASSSGLGGAREANEKLFFGSGTQLSVL.

This clone is a singleton in its sample. The chain recombines TRBV12-5 with TRBJ1-1, with D unclear. Germline-derived CDR1 and CDR2 are LGHNT and FRNRAP. The CDR3 is made up of 13 amino acids. V gave up 3 bases and J gave up 0 bases, with 5 bases separating them. This chain's CDR3 is CASGFSLNTEAFF. The CDR3 nucleotides are TGTGCTAGTGGTTTCTCCCTGAACACTGAAGCTTTCTTT. The full variable domain, in which reference TRBV12-5 and TRBJ1-1 provide the parts outside the CDR3, is DARVTQTPRHKVTEMGQEVTMRCQPILGHNTVFWYRQTMMQGLELLAYFRNRAPLDDSGMPKDRFSAEMPDATLATLKIQPSEPRDSAVYFCASGFSLNTEAFFGQGTRLTVV.

The J gene is TRBJ1-2, the V gene TRBV6-1; the D gene is possibly TRBD1 (5 bases). Germline values: CDR1 MNHNS, CDR2 SASEGT. V lost 1 base and J lost 10, with 13 bases in between. The CDR3 covers 13 residues. The CDR3 reads CASSEEPRDSYTF. CDR3 nucleotides: TGTGCCAGCAGTGAAGAGCCCAGGGATTCCTACACCTTC.

V is TRBV12-3 or TRBV12-4 and J is TRBJ2-7; 10 nucleotides match TRBD1. V was clipped by 6 bases and J by 4 bases; unmatched bases: 3. The CDR3 length is 13 residues. CDR3 sequence: CASRTGGRYEQYF. The CDR3 DNA is TGTGCCAGCAGGACAGGGGGCAGGTACGAGCAGTACTTC.

In its sample, this clone was seen once. The chain combines TRBV7-3 with TRBJ2-5; D is perhaps TRBD2 (6 bases). Germline V gene lookup returns CDR1 SGHTA and CDR2 FQGTGA. V was clipped by 5 bases and J by 5 bases, with 18 bases between them. This CDR3 region has 15 residues. CDR3 region: CASSPMSGGRETQYF. CDR3 DNA sequence: TGTGCCAGCAGCCCGATGAGCGGAGGGCGGGAGACCCAGTACTTC.

This clone has only one observation. This sequence joins TRBV6-1 and TRBJ1-2; tentative D call: TRBD1 (5 bases). Per germline, CDR1 MNHNS and CDR2 SASEGT. The length of the CDR3 is 18 residues. V lost 2 bases and J 0 bases, leaving 19 bases between the germline ends. The DNA for the CDR3 is TGTGCCAGCAGTGAAAAAGGGGCGGTTGGACCAGCTAACTATGGCTACACCTTC. Translating it yields CASSEKGAVGPANYGYTF.

This rearrangement joins TRBV19 to TRBJ1-1; 9 nucleotides align to TRBD1. V lost 6 bases, J lost 1 base, and 6 bases stayed unmatched. The CDR3 consists of 15 residues. Germline loops: CDR1 LNHDA, CDR2 SQIVND (reference sequence). For the CDR3, the DNA is TGTGCCAGTAGCAGGGGACAGGGTTGGAACACTGAAGCTTTCTTT. Protein sequence: CASSRGQGWNTEAFF.

This clone was seen a few times. This chain connects TRBV9 to TRBJ1-2; 10 positions match TRBD1. The CDR3 runs 14 residues. J gave up 7 bases and V 3 bases, and 6 bases lay outside the gene matches. CDR1 and CDR2 (germline): SGDLS, YYNGEE. The CDR3 protein is CASSETGGIGGYTF. In DNA, the CDR3 is TGTGCCAGCAGCGAGACAGGGGGCATCGGTGGCTACACCTTC.